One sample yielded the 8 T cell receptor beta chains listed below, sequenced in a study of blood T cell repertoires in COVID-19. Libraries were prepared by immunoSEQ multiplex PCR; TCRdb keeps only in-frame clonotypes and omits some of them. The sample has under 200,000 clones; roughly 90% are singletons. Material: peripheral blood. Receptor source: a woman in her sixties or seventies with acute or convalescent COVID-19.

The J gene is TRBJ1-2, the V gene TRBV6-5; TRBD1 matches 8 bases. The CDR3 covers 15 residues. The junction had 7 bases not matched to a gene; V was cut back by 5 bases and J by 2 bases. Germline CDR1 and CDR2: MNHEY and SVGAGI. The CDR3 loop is CASSRHGQGNYGYTF. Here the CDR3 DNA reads TGTGCCAGCAGTCGCCACGGACAGGGAAACTATGGCTACACCTTC.

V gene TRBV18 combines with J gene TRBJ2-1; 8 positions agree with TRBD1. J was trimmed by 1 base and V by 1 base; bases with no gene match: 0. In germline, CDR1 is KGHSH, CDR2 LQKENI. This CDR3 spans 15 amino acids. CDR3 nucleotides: TGTGCCAGCTCACCACGACAGGGGTCCTACAATGAGCAGTTCTTC. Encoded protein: CASSPRQGSYNEQFF.

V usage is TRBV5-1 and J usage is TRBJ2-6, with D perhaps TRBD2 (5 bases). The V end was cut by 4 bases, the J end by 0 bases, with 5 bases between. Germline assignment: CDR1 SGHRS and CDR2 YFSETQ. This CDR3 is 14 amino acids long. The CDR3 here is CASSAGSGANVLTF. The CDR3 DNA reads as TGCGCCAGCAGCGCGGGCTCTGGGGCCAACGTCCTGACTTTC.

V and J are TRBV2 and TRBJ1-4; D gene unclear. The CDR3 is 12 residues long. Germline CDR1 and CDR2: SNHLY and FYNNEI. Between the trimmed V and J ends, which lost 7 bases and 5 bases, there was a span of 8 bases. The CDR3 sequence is CASTLRNEKLFF. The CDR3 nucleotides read TGTGCCAGCACTCTAAGAAATGAAAAACTGTTTTTT.

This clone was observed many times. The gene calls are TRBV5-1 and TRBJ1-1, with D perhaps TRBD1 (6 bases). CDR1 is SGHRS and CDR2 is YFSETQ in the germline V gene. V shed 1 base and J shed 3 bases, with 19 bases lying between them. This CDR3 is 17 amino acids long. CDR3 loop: CASSLFPGLSGDTEAFF. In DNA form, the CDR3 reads TGCGCCAGCAGCTTGTTTCCAGGGCTATCAGGGGACACTGAAGCTTTCTTT.

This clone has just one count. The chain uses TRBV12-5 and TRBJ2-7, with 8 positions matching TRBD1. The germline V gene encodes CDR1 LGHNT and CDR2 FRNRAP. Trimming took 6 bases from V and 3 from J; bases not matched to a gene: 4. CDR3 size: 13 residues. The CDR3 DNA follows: TGTGCTAGTGGCGCTGACAGGGGCTACGAGCAGTACTTC. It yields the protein CASGADRGYEQYF.

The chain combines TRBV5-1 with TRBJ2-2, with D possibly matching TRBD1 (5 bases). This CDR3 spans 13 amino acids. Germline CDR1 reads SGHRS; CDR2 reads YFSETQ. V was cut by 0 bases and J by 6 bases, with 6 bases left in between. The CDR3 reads CASSLGQPGELFF. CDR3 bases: TGCGCCAGCAGCTTGGGACAGCCCGGGGAGCTGTTTTTT.

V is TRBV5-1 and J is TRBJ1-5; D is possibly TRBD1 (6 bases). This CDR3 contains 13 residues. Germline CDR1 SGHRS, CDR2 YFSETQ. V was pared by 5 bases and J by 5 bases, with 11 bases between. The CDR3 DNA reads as TGCGCCAGCAGAATGGACAGAGATCAGCCCCAGCATTTT. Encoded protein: CASRMDRDQPQHF.